This T cell receptor (beta chain) came from a study of spatial heterogeneity in lung cancer. Study at large: The study observed each unique TCR and UMI combination more than ten times on average in raw reads. Findings and caveats of the study: More often at tumor resection than at routine follow-up, ubiquitous expanded tumor TCRs were detected in the blood.

This clonotype has ten or more counts. Its antigen is undetermined. Time point reported: sample taken at primary tumor resection. TCRs were sequenced from unsorted whole RNA of tumor, nontumor lung or PBMC. The cohort: around 77 early-stage, untreated non-small cell lung cancer patients. TCR cDNA molecules each had a unique molecular identifier. One entry per CDR3 protein results from TCRdb running MiXCR on the 5' RACE reads. The sample has roughly 48,000 distinct CDR3 sequences, about 5.8% seen once. The receptor comes from a male donor with early-stage non-small cell lung cancer. Specimen: PBMCs, collected at surgery.

The DNA for the CDR3 is TGTGCCAGCAGCTTCTTTGCTGGAACCCTCTCCTACAATGAGCAGTTCTTC. Amino acids: CASSFFAGTLSYNEQFF. The chain combines TRBV7-2 with TRBJ2-1; D ambiguous. Germline loops: CDR1 SGHTA, CDR2 FQGNSA. With 3 bases removed from V and 0 bases from J, the gap between germline ends came to 15 bases. The CDR3 spans 17 residues.